The text below deals with one TCR beta chain. The antigen this receptor binds is unknown. Base qualities are not provided; no much larger clone lies one nucleotide away. The sample belongs to a study of blood T cell repertoires in COVID-19 (dated by TCRdb to about 2020). For context, the study as a whole: Samples covering the acute and convalescent phases of COVID-19 were provided by collaborators in the United States, Italy and Spain. The material from the prospective study consisted of cDNA or gDNA derived from T cells, B-cell-depleted T cells, or PBMCs. Deeply sampled blood TCRbeta repertoires from subjects exposed to, actively infected with, or recovered from COVID-19 were included in the dataset. The repertoires were made available in a free public database intended to serve as a resource for research on the immune response to SARS-CoV-2. The samples were drawn from the first 160 participants of the ongoing ImmuneRACE study and from 950 to 1,500 subjects provided by 6 global collaborators. Sample metadata almost always included a de-identified subject ID, COVID-19 status, age in years and sex. Where HLA class I and class II types were available, the types were taken from metadata supplied by the sample provider, not from assay-based typing. General conclusions and limits of the study: Clinical and demographic metadata were provided uncurated, with the amount varying by source and participant.

Participants in the prospective study were aged 18 to 89 years, lived in about two dozen United States geographic areas, and enrolled through a virtual design. In the prospective study, participants were assigned to cohorts based on the clinical history participants reported in a screening survey and a study questionnaire. For ImmuneRACE Cohort 3, a participant was defined as recovered based on two consecutive negative NP/OP PCR tests, clearance by a healthcare professional, or resolution of symptoms. In the prospective study, whole blood, serum and a nasopharyngeal or oropharyngeal swab were collected from each participant by mobile phlebotomists. Prospective study participants could optionally give additional blood draws and questionnaires over an approximately two-month period. Blood samples from the prospective study were shipped frozen or at room temperature prior to DNA extraction. Based on the germline V gene, the CDR1 and CDR2 sequences are ENHRY and SYGVKD. The CDR3 measures 14 amino acids from cysteine to phenylalanine. Only CDR3 DNA remains: 42 bases, in frame from the first base. The V end gives up 4 bases and the J end 1 base, leaving 3 bases in the junction not matched to a gene.

The immunoSEQ Assay, a bias-controlled multiplex PCR, was used to amplify TCRbeta CDR3 regions from genomic DNA. Turning to the authors' computational methods: The number of nucleated cells in each sample was estimated by amplification of reference gene primers within the assay. To quantify the absolute abundance of each unique TCRbeta CDR3 rearrangement, sequence reads were collapsed and filtered. Productive Simpson clonality was computed per sample as the square root of Simpson's diversity index over productive rearrangements. The immuneACCESS repertoire file appears here via TCRdb, limited to in-frame rearrangements. These files lack a portion of the clones; in checked studies, under half of the deficit traces to unresolved V genes, and the cause of the others is not known. V and J calls and clone size are copied from that table; D and trimming were computed from the DNA. For this sample the table gives approximately 230,000 clones, of which around 86% were detected only once. In total, the top ten clones hold about 1.6% of the sample.

The sequenced sample consisted of PBMCs or T cells enriched from blood (not recorded which). This TCR was recovered from a man aged 40-49 years who had recovered from COVID-19. The chain links TRBV10-3 with TRBJ1-1, and TRBD1 aligns with 7 junction nucleotides. The DNA sequence reads TGTGCCATCAGTGGACAGGGCCAGAACACTGAAGCTTTCTTT. Its translation reads: CAISGQGQNTEAFF.